This T cell receptor beta chain was retrieved from a study of chronic HIV infection and antiretroviral therapy (dated by TCRdb to about 2015). The protocol used for the library was 5' RACE. Reads for this sample came from an Illumina MiSeq. TCRdb redid the processing of the public reads, applying fastp at Q25 and MiXCR, and retained in-frame beta chains. CDR3 protein sequences are deduplicated, and each keeps its most common genes and DNA. This sample has tens of thousands of distinct CDR3 sequences in its table, and approximately 7.4% of those were observed once. The ten top clones hold over 2.5% of the sample. There are 16 amino acids in the CDR3, from cysteine to phenylalanine inclusive. Of all the DNA, just the CDR3 is kept, 48 bases in frame from base 1. The germline V gene (reference sequence) gives CDR1 as SGHNT and CDR2 as YYREEE. V and J are trimmed by 3 bases and 7 bases, and the gene matches miss 12 bases of the junction.

This clonotype was seen at least ten times. The antigen it recognizes is unknown. Base qualities are not recorded, but no much larger clone differs from it by a single base. The chain is made from TRBV5-4 and TRBJ2-1; 8 bases in between match TRBD2. Sequencing was carried out using peripheral blood. This clonotype was obtained from an adult who had HIV and had not received antiretroviral therapy, or was an uninfected healthy control (not recorded which). In nucleotide form, the sequence is TGTGCCAGCAGCTCCGGGGGGGTTAAGAGTGTGAATGAGCAGTTCTTC. Its protein reads: CASSSGGVKSVNEQFF.